These 4 T cell receptor beta chains were all obtained from the same sample, sequenced in a study of T cells in Graves' hyperthyroidism and ophthalmopathy. TCR beta CDR3 region amplification was performed from RNA transcripts. The TCR CDR3 first-round RT-PCR relied on the HTBI primer set. MiXCR was run by TCRdb on the multiplex PCR reads, yielding one entry per CDR3 protein. The repertoire holds about 600,000 distinct CDR3 sequences, with roughly 15% as singletons. The specimen sequenced was blood. The receptors here all came from a woman aged 50 to 60 with Graves' ophthalmopathy.

Comment on this clonotype: At one of its ends the junction is not consistent with the germline gene, which may arise from a read error. The chain carries TRBV27 and TRBJ1-1; maybe TRBD1 (5 bases). The CDR3 totals 14 residues. Germline values: CDR1 MNHEY, CDR2 SMNVEV (reference sequence). The CDR3 region is CTSSLSGGGTEAFF. The CDR3 DNA reads TGTACCAGCAGTTTATCTGGTGGGGGCACTGAAGCTTTCTTT.

This clonotype showed up just a few times. A much bigger clone sits one base away, suggesting this may be a read error. The chain is built from TRBV7-9 and TRBJ2-7; unclear D gene. Germline CDR1 SEHNR, CDR2 FQNEAQ (reference sequence). The V and J ends lost 6 bases and 2 bases respectively, with 23 bases between them. The CDR3 is 17 residues long. CDR3 sequence (DNA): TGTGCCAGCAGTCCCGCCACCCAATGGGATAGTCCCTACGAGCAGTACTTC. Protein product: CASSPATQWDSPYEQYF.

This clonotype was observed many times. V and J are TRBV30 and TRBJ2-7, with TRBD1 matching 10 bases. The V and J ends lost 1 base and 7 bases, in that order; junction bases with no gene match: 7. This CDR3 has 14 residues. Germline values: CDR1 GTSNPN, CDR2 SVGIG (reference sequence). CDR3 protein: CAWSGWDRGGEQYF. The CDR3 coding sequence is TGTGCCTGGAGTGGGTGGGACAGGGGAGGTGAGCAGTACTTC.

The rearrangement uses TRBV19 and TRBJ2-3; weak D call: TRBD2 (5 bases). The CDR3 runs to 15 residues. Germline CDR1 reads LNHDA; CDR2 reads SQIVND (reference sequence). Trimming removed 2 bases from V and 8 bases from J, with 17 bases in between. The CDR3, as DNA: TGTGCCAGTAGTATATTGGTTTCCGAGGGTCGTACGCAGTATTTT. Residues: CASSILVSEGRTQYF.